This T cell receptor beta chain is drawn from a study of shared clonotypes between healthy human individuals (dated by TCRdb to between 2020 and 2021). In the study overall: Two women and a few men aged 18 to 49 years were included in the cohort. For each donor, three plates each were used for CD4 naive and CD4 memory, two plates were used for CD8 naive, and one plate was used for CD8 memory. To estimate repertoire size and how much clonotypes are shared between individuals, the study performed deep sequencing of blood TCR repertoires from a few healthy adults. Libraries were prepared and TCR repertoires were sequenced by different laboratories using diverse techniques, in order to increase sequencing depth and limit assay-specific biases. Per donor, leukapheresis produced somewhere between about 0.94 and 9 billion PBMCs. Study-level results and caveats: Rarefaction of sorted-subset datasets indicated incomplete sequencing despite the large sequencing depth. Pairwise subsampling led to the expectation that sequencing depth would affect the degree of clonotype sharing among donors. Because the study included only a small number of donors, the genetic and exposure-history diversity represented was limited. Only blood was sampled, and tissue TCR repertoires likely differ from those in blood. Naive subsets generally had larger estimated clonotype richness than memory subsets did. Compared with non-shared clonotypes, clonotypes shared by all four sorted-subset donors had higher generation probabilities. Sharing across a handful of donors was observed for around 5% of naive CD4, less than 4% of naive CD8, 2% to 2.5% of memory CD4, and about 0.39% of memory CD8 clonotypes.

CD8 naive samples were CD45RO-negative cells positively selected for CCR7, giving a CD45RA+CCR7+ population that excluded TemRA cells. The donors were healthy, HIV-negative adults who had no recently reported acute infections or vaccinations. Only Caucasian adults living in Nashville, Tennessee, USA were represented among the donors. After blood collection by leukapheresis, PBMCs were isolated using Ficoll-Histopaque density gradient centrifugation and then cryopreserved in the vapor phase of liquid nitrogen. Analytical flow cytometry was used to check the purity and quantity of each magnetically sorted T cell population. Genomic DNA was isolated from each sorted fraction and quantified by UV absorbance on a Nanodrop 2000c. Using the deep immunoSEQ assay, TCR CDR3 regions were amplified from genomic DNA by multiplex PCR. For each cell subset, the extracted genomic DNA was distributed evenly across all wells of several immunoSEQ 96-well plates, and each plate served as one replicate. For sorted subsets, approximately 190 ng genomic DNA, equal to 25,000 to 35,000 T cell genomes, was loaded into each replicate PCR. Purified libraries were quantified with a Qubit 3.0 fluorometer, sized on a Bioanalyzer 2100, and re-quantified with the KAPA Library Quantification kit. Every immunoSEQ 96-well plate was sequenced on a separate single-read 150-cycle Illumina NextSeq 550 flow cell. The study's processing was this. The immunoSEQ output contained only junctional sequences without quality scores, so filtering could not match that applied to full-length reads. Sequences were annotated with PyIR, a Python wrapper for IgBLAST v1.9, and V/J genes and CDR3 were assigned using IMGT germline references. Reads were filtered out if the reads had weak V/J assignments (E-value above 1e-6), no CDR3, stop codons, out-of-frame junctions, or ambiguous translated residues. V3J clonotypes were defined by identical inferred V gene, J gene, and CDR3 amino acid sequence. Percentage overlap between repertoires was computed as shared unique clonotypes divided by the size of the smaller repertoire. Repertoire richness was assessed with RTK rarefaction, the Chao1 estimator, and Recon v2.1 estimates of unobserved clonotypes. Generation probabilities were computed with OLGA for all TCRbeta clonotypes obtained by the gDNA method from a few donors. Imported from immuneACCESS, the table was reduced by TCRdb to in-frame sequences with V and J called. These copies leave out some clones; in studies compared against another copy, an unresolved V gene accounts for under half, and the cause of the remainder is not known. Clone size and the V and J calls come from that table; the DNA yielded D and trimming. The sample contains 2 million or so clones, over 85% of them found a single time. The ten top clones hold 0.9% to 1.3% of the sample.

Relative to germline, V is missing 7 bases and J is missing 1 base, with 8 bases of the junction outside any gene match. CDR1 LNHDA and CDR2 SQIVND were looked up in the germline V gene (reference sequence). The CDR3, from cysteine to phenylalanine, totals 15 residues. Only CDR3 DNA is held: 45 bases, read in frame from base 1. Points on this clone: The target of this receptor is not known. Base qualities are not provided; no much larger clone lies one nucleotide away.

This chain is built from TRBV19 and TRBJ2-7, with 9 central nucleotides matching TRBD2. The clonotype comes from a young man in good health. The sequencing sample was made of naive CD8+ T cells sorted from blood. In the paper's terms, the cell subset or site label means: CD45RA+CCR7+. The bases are TGTGCCAGTAATGACGGACTAGCGCCTTCCTACGAGCAGTACTTC. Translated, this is CASNDGLAPSYEQYF.